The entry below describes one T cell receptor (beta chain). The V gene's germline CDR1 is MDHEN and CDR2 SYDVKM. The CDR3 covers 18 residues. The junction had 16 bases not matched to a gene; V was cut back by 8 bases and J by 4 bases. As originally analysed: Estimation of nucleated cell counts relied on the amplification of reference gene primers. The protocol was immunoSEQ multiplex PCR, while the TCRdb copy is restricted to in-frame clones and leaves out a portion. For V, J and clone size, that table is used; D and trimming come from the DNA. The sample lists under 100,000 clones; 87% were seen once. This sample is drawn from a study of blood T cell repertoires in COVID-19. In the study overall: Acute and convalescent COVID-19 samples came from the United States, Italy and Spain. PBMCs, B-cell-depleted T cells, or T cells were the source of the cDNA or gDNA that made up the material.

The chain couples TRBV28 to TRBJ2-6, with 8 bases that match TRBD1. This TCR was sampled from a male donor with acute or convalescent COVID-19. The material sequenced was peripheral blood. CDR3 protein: CASGPWGQGAGGANVLTF. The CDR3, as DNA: TGTGCCAGCGGACCCTGGGGGCAGGGGGCGGGCGGGGCCAACGTCCTGACTTTC.